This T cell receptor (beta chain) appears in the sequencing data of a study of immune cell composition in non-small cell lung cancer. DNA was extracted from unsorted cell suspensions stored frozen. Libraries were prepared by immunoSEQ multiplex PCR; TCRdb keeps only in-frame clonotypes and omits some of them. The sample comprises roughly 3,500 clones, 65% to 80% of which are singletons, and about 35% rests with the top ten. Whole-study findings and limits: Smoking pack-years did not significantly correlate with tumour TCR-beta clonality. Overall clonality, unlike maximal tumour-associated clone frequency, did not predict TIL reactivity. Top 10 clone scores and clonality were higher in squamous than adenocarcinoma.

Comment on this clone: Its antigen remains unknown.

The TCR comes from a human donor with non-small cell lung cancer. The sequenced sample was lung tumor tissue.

CDR3 bases: TGCAGCGTTGAGGGACTAGCGGGGGGGTGGAGCTCCTACAATGAGCAGTTCTTC. Translated: CSVEGLAGGWSSYNEQFF. This chain joins TRBV29-1 and TRBJ2-1; 16 bases fit TRBD2. The germline CDR1 and CDR2 sequences are SQVTM and ANQGSEA. Unmatched junction bases numbered 5, after V lost 3 bases and J lost 0 bases. The CDR3 loop spans 18 amino acids.